This note documents a single T cell receptor (beta chain) sequence. Original processing methods: The assay estimated nucleated cells by amplifying reference gene primers. Measured with immunoSEQ multiplex PCR; TCRdb has only the in-frame clones, and not every one. That table furnishes V, J and clone size, whereas the DNA furnished D and trimming. Of approximately 290,000 clones listed, around 89% are singletons. The data are from a study of blood T cell repertoires in COVID-19. Whole-study context: Specimens from acute and convalescent COVID-19 originated in the United States, Italy and Spain. In each case, the material was cDNA or gDNA derived from T cells, B-cell-depleted T cells, or PBMCs.

Germline CDR1 is MNHEY and CDR2 is SMNVEV (reference sequence). The CDR3 extends over 14 amino acids. V shed 4 bases and J shed 3 bases, with 12 bases lying between them. The sequence was collected from a man aged 30-40 years with acute or convalescent COVID-19. The V call is TRBV27, the J call TRBJ2-5, with TRBD1 as a possible D gene (5 bases). The sequencing input was peripheral blood. The CDR3 DNA is TGTGCCAGCAGTTCCCTGGGGCCCAAAGAGACCCAGTACTTC. Protein: CASSSLGPKETQYF.